Here is one T cell receptor (beta chain) with its context. Its antigen specificity is not known. The sample holds no much larger clone one base away, and base qualities are not on file. This specimen belongs to a study of blood T cell repertoires in COVID-19 (dated by TCRdb to the early 2020s). As for the study more broadly: Samples covering the acute and convalescent phases of COVID-19 were provided by collaborators in the United States, Italy and Spain. The prospective study material was composed of cDNA or gDNA derived from T cells, B-cell-depleted T cells, or PBMCs. Deeply sampled blood TCRbeta repertoires from subjects exposed to, actively infected with, or recovered from COVID-19 were included in the dataset. The repertoires were released in a freely available public database meant as a resource for research on the immune response to SARS-CoV-2. Samples came from the ongoing ImmuneRACE study (first 160 participants) plus 1,254 subjects from 6 global collaborators. A de-identified subject ID, COVID-19 status, age in years and sex were almost always included in the sample metadata. Where available, HLA class I and class II types were obtained from metadata supplied by the sample provider rather than from assay-based typing. Study-wide findings and limitations: How much clinical and demographic metadata was included differed by source and by participant, and the metadata was provided uncurated.

Its CDR3 holds 13 amino acids, cysteine through phenylalanine. The entry retains the CDR3 DNA only, 39 bases that are in frame from base 1. The germline V gene specifies MNHEY as CDR1 and SVGAGI as CDR2. At the junction V is shortened by 8 bases and J by 8 bases, with 16 bases in between. The collaborating institutions used their own protocols to collect whole blood in K2EDTA tubes. For TCRbeta analysis, collaborator samples were shipped as frozen whole blood, as isolated PBMCs, or as DNA extracted from either sample type. The immunoSEQ Assay, a bias-controlled multiplex PCR, was used to amplify TCRbeta CDR3 regions from genomic DNA. The published analysis was carried out like this. Nucleated cell counts per sample were estimated from amplification of reference gene primers within the assay. To quantify the absolute abundance of each unique TCRbeta CDR3 rearrangement, sequence reads were collapsed and filtered. Productive Simpson clonality was computed per sample as the square root of Simpson's diversity index over productive rearrangements. TCRdb took this table from immuneACCESS and kept in-frame rearrangements with V and J called. Such tables lack part of the clones; where checked against another copy, unresolved V genes explain under half of the gap, and the rest is unexplained. V and J calls and clone size are given by that table; D and trimming were obtained from the DNA. The sample records about 58,000 clones, over 65% of which are singletons. The biggest ten clones account for 4.7% of the sample.

The rearrangement combines TRBV6-5 with TRBJ2-1; a weak D assignment points to TRBD2 (5 bases agree). Source material: peripheral blood. This receptor was identified in a man aged 35 to 55 with active COVID-19. Read as DNA, the sequence is TGTGCCAGCCATCGAGGCGGGCGTGATGAGCAGTTCTTC. It encodes CASHRGGRDEQFF.